This T cell receptor beta chain was recovered during a study of T-cell reconstitution after alpha-beta-depleted transplantation in children (dated by TCRdb to between 2015 and 2016). Study-wide context: The study quantitatively tracked T-cell immune reconstitution after TCRalphabeta/CD19-depleted allogeneic hematopoietic cell transplantation in children using TCR repertoire profiling.

Receptor libraries were prepared by PCR. The sequencer listed for this sample is Illumina HiSeq 2500. TCR library preparation used molecular barcoding, with unique molecular identifiers applied to normalize quantification of the TCRbeta repertoire. TCRdb took the public reads, trimmed them with fastp at Q25, ran MiXCR for clone calling and kept in-frame beta chains. Every entry covers one CDR3 protein and lists the most common genes and DNA from its rows. This sample gives approximately 640,000 distinct CDR3 sequences in total; approximately 16% of them show up just once. The top ten clones comprise approximately 1.1% of the sample. V and J are trimmed by 2 bases and 5 bases, and the gene matches miss 14 bases of the junction. Including cysteine and phenylalanine, the CDR3 has 18 amino acids. The CDR3 DNA has 54 bases and is translated from base 1. CDR1 and CDR2 (SGHAT, FQNNGV) derive from the germline V gene.

With regard to this clonotype: Which antigen it targets is not known. No base qualities exist here, and no much larger clone lies one base off it.

The sequences come from PBMCs from the stem cell graft donor, collected from the stem cell graft. This receptor was taken from a human donor who donated a stem cell graft to a child with acute myeloid leukemia. Here the chain combines TRBV11-2 and TRBJ2-5, and 10 bases in between align with TRBD1. The nucleotides read TGTGCCAGCAGCTTATATTGGGTTTGGGACAGGGGTCGGGAGACCCAGTACTTC. Translated, it reads CASSLYWVWDRGRETQYF.